The 27 T cell receptor beta chains reported below all come from one sample, sequenced in a study of early T cells in non-severe SARS-CoV-2 infection. TCRdb used MiXCR to reprocess the 5' RACE reads, holding one entry per CDR3 protein. The table shows about 85,000 distinct CDR3 sequences, with under 15% occurring only once. Source material: whole blood. The receptors were sampled from an adult who was a healthcare worker with PCR-confirmed SARS-CoV-2 infection or an uninfected control (not recorded which).

This clonotype was recorded many times. The chain couples TRBV7-9 to TRBJ2-5; TRBD2 matches 7 bases. The germline V gene has CDR1 SEHNR and CDR2 FQNEAQ (reference sequence). CDR3 length: 16 residues. With V trimmed by 3 bases and J by 3 bases, 10 bases remained unmatched. The CDR3 loop reads CASSLPPGGGKETQYF. The CDR3 coding sequence is TGTGCCAGCAGCTTGCCCCCTGGGGGAGGGAAAGAGACCCAGTACTTC. Looking up the rest from reference TRBV7-9 and TRBJ2-5 gives the full variable domain: DTGVSQNPRHKITKRGQNVTFRCDPISEHNRLYWYRQTLGQGPEFLTYFQNEAQLEKSRLLSDRFSAERPKGSFSTLEIQRTEQGDSAMYLCASSLPPGGGKETQYFGPGTRLLVL.

CDR3 amino acids: CASSLVAGGPYEQYF. DNA of the CDR3: TGCGCCAGCAGCTTGGTCGCGGGAGGCCCCTACGAGCAGTACTTC. V gene TRBV5-1 combines with J gene TRBJ2-7; 8 bases line up with TRBD2. Germline V gene sequence: CDR1 SGHRS, CDR2 YFSETQ. V lost 0 bases, J lost 2 bases, and 4 bases stayed unmatched. The CDR3 has 15 residues.

The chain couples TRBV7-3 to TRBJ2-7, with 13 bases aligning to TRBD2. V trimming: 5 bases; J trimming: 5 bases; junction bases outside the gene matches: 12. The CDR3 covers 17 residues. Germline assignment: CDR1 SGHTA and CDR2 FQGTGA. The CDR3 protein is CASSLSPGLAGKNEQYF. CDR3 nucleotides: TGTGCCAGCAGCCTGAGCCCGGGACTAGCGGGAAAAAACGAGCAGTACTTC. The complete variable domain, with remaining parts taken from reference TRBV7-3 and TRBJ2-7, reads GAGVSQTPSNKVTEKGKYVELRCDPISGHTALYWYRQSLGQGPEFLIYFQGTGAADDSGLPNDRFFAVRPEGSVSTLKIQRTERGDSAVYLCASSLSPGLAGKNEQYFGPGTRLTVT.

This sequence joins TRBV5-6 and TRBJ2-1; 9 bases are shared with TRBD1. J gave up 4 bases and V 4 bases, and 6 bases lay outside the gene matches. Germline-derived CDR1 and CDR2 are SGHDT and YYEEEE. This CDR3 has 15 residues. This CDR3 reads CASSPRDREYNEQFF. DNA of the CDR3: TGTGCCAGCAGCCCCCGGGACAGGGAATACAATGAGCAGTTCTTC.

There are many counts of this clonotype. The genes are TRBV6-6 and TRBJ2-3; 9 nucleotides align to TRBD2. Trimming cost V 0 bases and J 5 bases; bases outside gene matches: 3. The V gene's germline CDR1 is MNHNY and CDR2 SVGAGI (reference sequence). CDR3 length equals 15 residues. DNA for the CDR3: TGTGCCAGCAGTTACTCCAGCGGGGGGAAAGATACGCAGTATTTT. It encodes CASSYSSGGKDTQYF.

This clonotype was counted at least ten times. The gene calls are TRBV29-1 and TRBJ2-1, with TRBD2 matching 9 bases. The V and J ends lost 6 bases and 5 bases, in that order; junction bases with no gene match: 11. The length of the CDR3 is 15 residues. Germline assignment: CDR1 SQVTM and CDR2 ANQGSEA. The CDR3 loop is CSVFDGTSRNNEQFF. CDR3 DNA: TGCAGCGTATTTGACGGGACTAGCAGGAACAATGAGCAGTTCTTC.

There are a few counts of this clonotype. The V gene is TRBV10-1, the J gene TRBJ2-3; 11 bases match TRBD2. Germline V gene sequence: CDR1 WNHNN, CDR2 SYGVQD (reference sequence). The J segment lost 2 bases and the V segment lost 5 bases, leaving 9 bases of the junction unmatched. The CDR3 totals 17 residues. CDR3 sequence (DNA): TGCGCCAGCAGTAACCCCCTACTAGCGGGGGCCACAGATACGCAGTATTTT. This gives the protein CASSNPLLAGATDTQYF.

The V gene is TRBV7-9, the J gene TRBJ2-6; TRBD1 matches 7 bases. CDR3 length equals 15 residues. Germline V gene lookup returns CDR1 SEHNR and CDR2 FQNEAQ (reference sequence). The V gene end was trimmed by 6 bases and the J gene end by 4 bases; junction bases not matched to a gene: 6. The CDR3 nucleotides are TGTGCCAGCAGGGATTTGACAGGGGGGGCCAACGTCCTGACTTTC. Amino acid sequence: CASRDLTGGANVLTF.

In its sample, this clonotype was seen a few times. The V gene is TRBV6-1, the J gene TRBJ2-3, with 9 nucleotides matching TRBD2. Germline CDR1 and CDR2: MNHNS and SASEGT. This CDR3 contains 15 residues. The V gene end was trimmed by 7 bases and the J gene end by 1 base; junction bases not matched to a gene: 6. CDR3: CASITIAGGTDTQYF. CDR3 DNA sequence: TGTGCCAGCATCACGATAGCGGGAGGCACAGATACGCAGTATTTT.

This clonotype appeared a few times. The chain recombines TRBV10-3 with TRBJ2-3; perhaps TRBD2 as D (5 bases). The CDR3 spans 13 residues. Looked up from germline, CDR1 is ENHRY and CDR2 is SYGVKD. Trimming pared 6 bases from V and 2 bases from J, leaving 9 bases between. CDR3 loop: CAIRLDITDTQYF. The CDR3 nucleotides are TGTGCCATCAGACTAGACATCACAGATACGCAGTATTTT.

The table lists this clonotype with a few counts. This chain links TRBV5-5 with TRBJ2-7; 8 bases line up with TRBD1. There are 14 residues in the CDR3. CDR1 and CDR2 (germline): SGHKS, YYEKEE (reference sequence). The junction had 7 bases not matched to a gene; V was cut back by 4 bases and J by 4 bases. The CDR3 loop reads CASSPGQGRYEQYF. CDR3 sequence (DNA): TGTGCCAGCAGCCCTGGACAGGGCAGGTACGAGCAGTACTTC.

Points on this clonotype: The junction does not match germline at one end; this may be a read error. This chain links TRBV11-1 with TRBJ2-5; D gene ambiguous. The CDR3 runs 14 residues. CDR1 is SGHAT and CDR2 is FQDESV in the germline V gene (reference sequence). The DNA of the CDR3 is TGTGCCAGCAGCCCTGAATCCTCCCAAGAGACCCAGTGCTTC. This translates into CASSPESSQETQCF.

The V and J genes are TRBV6-5 and TRBJ2-5; D remains unclear. With 2 bases removed from V and 0 bases from J, the gap between germline ends came to 10 bases. The CDR3 spans 15 residues. Germline V lookup: CDR1 MNHEY, CDR2 SVGAGI. CDR3: CASSYTHPYQETQYF. The CDR3 DNA sequence: TGTGCCAGCAGTTACACGCACCCGTACCAAGAGACCCAGTACTTC.

The chain couples TRBV19 to TRBJ1-1; TRBD1 aligns across 9 bases. The trim removed 9 bases at V and 6 bases at J, leaving 5 bases unmatched. The CDR3 is 12 residues long. Germline V gives CDR1 LNHDA, CDR2 SQIVND (reference sequence). CDR3 region: CASGQGRAEAFF. The CDR3 region has the DNA TGTGCCAGCGGACAGGGGAGGGCTGAAGCTTTCTTT.

This chain connects TRBV19 to TRBJ2-7, with TRBD2 matching 10 bases. V shed 5 bases, J shed 4 bases, and the junction held 5 bases outside the gene matches. This CDR3 region has 14 residues. Germline V lookup: CDR1 LNHDA, CDR2 SQIVND (reference sequence). The CDR3 nucleotides read TGTGCCAGTAGTCAACTAGCGGGGAATTACGAGCAGTACTTC. This codes for CASSQLAGNYEQYF.

This clonotype has a count of ten or more. The gene calls are TRBV6-5 and TRBJ2-7; maybe TRBD2 (7 bases). Trimming shortened V by 2 bases and J by 6 bases, and 14 bases separated the two germline ends. This CDR3 has 14 amino acids. The germline V gene has CDR1 MNHEY and CDR2 SVGAGI. CDR3 residues: CASSYGSRGGEQYF. The CDR3 bases are TGTGCCAGCAGTTACGGTTCGAGGGGGGGCGAGCAGTACTTC.

This sequence joins TRBV30 and TRBJ1-1; unclear D gene. CDR3 length: 10 amino acids. The germline V gene encodes CDR1 GTSNPN and CDR2 SVGIG (reference sequence). Trimming shortened V by 4 bases and J by 6 bases, and 6 bases separated the two germline ends. The CDR3 protein is CAWKNPEAFF. The CDR3 region has the DNA TGTGCCTGGAAAAATCCTGAAGCTTTCTTT.

This chain's CDR3 is CASSSRAGAENNEQFF. The CDR3 nucleotides are TGCGCCAGCAGCTCGAGGGCGGGAGCAGAAAACAATGAGCAGTTCTTC. The chain carries TRBV5-1 and TRBJ2-1, with 7 positions matching TRBD2. Trimming at V came to 3 bases and at J to 5 bases, leaving 11 bases not matched to a gene. The CDR3 consists of 16 residues. Germline assignment: CDR1 SGHRS and CDR2 YFSETQ. The full variable domain, rest sourced from reference TRBV5-1 and TRBJ2-1, is KAGVTQTPRYLIKTRGQQVTLSCSPISGHRSVSWYQQTPGQGLQFLFEYFSETQRNKGNFPGRFSGRQFSNSRSEMNVSTLELGDSALYLCASSSRAGAENNEQFFGPGTRLTVL.

This clonotype was recorded once. The chain joins TRBV9 to TRBJ2-7, with TRBD2 as a possible D gene (7 bases). The V and J ends lost 4 bases and 2 bases respectively, with 16 bases between them. The germline V gene has CDR1 SGDLS and CDR2 YYNGEE. The length of the CDR3 is 15 residues. DNA for the CDR3: TGTGCCAGCAGCAGGGGAGGGGGAGCGCCCTACGAGCAGTACTTC. Its protein is CASSRGGGAPYEQYF.

V is TRBV9 and J is TRBJ2-1; TRBD2 matches at 8 bases. From germline, CDR1 is SGDLS and CDR2 YYNGEE. The CDR3 spans 15 residues. With 0 bases clipped from V and 6 bases from J, the junction kept 5 bases outside the gene matches. CDR3 in DNA: TGTGCCAGCAGCGTAGCGGGGGGGCTAGCCAATGAGCAGTTCTTC. Protein product: CASSVAGGLANEQFF.

This clonotype was counted many times. The rearrangement uses TRBV11-3 and TRBJ1-1, with D maybe TRBD1 (6 bases). CDR1 SGHNT and CDR2 YENEEA come from the germline V gene. This CDR3 comprises 14 residues. V dropped 2 bases and J dropped 7 bases, with 14 bases sitting between them. CDR3 nucleotide sequence: TGTGCCAGCAGCTTAAGGTCAGGGGACGGTGAAGCTTTCTTT. Its translation: CASSLRSGDGEAFF.

This clonotype was seen a handful of times. This rearrangement joins TRBV20-1 to TRBJ2-3, with 11 bases that match TRBD2. Trimming took 5 bases from V and 6 from J; bases not matched to a gene: 7. CDR3 size: 14 residues. Germline V CDR1 and CDR2: DFQATT, SNEGSKA (reference sequence). Here the CDR3 DNA reads TGCAGTGCTCGCCGCCCTAGCGGGGGGGATACGCAGTATTTT. This gives the protein CSARRPSGGDTQYF.

Details on this clonotype: Given a much more abundant clone one base away, this may be a read error. The chain links TRBV6-5 to TRBJ2-3; D gene ambiguous. The CDR3 runs 11 residues. Per germline, CDR1 MNHEY and CDR2 SVGAGI. V lost 6 bases, J lost 0 bases, and 1 base lay in between. This CDR3 is CASRSTDTQYF. Here the CDR3 DNA reads TGTGCCAGCAGAAGCACAGATACGCAGTATTTT.

As to this clonotype: The junction and the germline gene differ at one end; a read error may be behind it. The chain has TRBV29-1 and TRBJ2-1; D is uncertain. CDR1 is SQVTM, CDR2 ANQGSEA, per germline. The CDR3 is made up of 14 amino acids. The CDR3 DNA reads as TGCAGCGTTGTCGGTGGAGTCTCCTACAAAGAGCAGTTCTTC. This translates into CSVVGGVSYKEQFF.

This chain joins TRBV11-2 and TRBJ2-5; no clear D. V was shortened by 2 bases and J by 4 bases, with 17 bases between the two germline ends. Germline V gene sequence: CDR1 SGHAT, CDR2 FQNNGV. CDR3 length: 16 residues. The CDR3 here is CASSLSRQARGETQYF. Here the CDR3 DNA reads TGTGCCAGCAGCTTAAGCCGTCAGGCGCGCGGAGAGACCCAGTACTTC.

Only a few counts were recorded for this clonotype. The CDR3 sequence: CASTPGGAGNYNSPLHF. CDR3 coding DNA: TGTGCCAGCACCCCGGGAGGAGCAGGGAACTATAATTCACCCCTCCACTTT. This chain links TRBV28 with TRBJ1-6; D is possibly TRBD1 (5 bases). Germline lookup yields CDR1 MDHEN and CDR2 SYDVKM. The V end lost 7 bases, the J end lost 3 bases, and 19 bases lay between the germline ends. The CDR3 spans 17 residues.

J is TRBJ2-7 and V is TRBV12-3 or TRBV12-4; D unclear. The CDR3 extends over 11 amino acids. V was shortened by 5 bases and J by 2 bases, with 4 bases between the two germline ends. In DNA form, the CDR3 reads TGTGCCAGCAGTGGAACCTACGAGCAGTACTTC. Protein sequence: CASSGTYEQYF.